This TCR beta chain was obtained from a study of Ad26.COV2.S vaccination and SARS-CoV-2 variants. General study findings and limits: The breadth of spike-specific CD8+ and CD4+ T cell responses after vaccination was reportedly substantial.

About this clone itself: Antigen: not known.

The germline V gene has CDR1 MNHEY and CDR2 SMNVEV (reference sequence). The V end was cut by 4 bases, the J end by 9 bases, with 10 bases between. CDR3 size: 12 residues. The treatment is: 19 received Ad26.COV2.S at low or high dose, single or two shots; five or six received placebo; per-sample allocation not given. At day 63 after the first vaccine or placebo injection, samples were drawn. The assay was immunoSEQ multiplex PCR, and TCRdb's table has in-frame clones only and misses some. The table records 400,000 or so clones, roughly nine tenths of them present only once. V is TRBV27 and J is TRBJ2-1; D call uncertain. Source: peripheral blood, taken in a trial of Ad26.COV2.S vaccine versus placebo. The TCR sequence derives from a person between 18 and 60 years old who received the Ad26.COV2.S COVID-19 vaccine or a placebo. CDR3 in amino acids: CASSSPPSEQFF. The CDR3 DNA sequence: TGTGCCAGCAGTTCCCCCCCCTCTGAGCAGTTCTTC.